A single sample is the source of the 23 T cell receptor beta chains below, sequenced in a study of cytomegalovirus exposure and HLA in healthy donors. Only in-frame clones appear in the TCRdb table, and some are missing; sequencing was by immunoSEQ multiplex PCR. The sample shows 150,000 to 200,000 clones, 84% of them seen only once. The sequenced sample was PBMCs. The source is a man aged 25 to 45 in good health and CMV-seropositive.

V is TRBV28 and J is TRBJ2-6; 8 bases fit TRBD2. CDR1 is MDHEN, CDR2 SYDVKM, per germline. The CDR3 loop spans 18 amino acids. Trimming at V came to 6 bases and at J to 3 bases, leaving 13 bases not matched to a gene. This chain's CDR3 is CASSHRPGRAIGANVLTF. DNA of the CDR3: TGTGCCAGCAGCCACCGGCCCGGGAGGGCCATTGGGGCCAACGTCCTGACTTTC.

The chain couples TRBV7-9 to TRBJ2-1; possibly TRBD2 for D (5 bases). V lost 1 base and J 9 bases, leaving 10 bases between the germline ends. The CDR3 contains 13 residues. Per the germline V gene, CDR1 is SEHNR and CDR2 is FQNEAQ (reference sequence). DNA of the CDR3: TGTGCCAGCAGCTTAGAACTAGTTGGTGAGCAGTTCTTC. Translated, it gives CASSLELVGEQFF.

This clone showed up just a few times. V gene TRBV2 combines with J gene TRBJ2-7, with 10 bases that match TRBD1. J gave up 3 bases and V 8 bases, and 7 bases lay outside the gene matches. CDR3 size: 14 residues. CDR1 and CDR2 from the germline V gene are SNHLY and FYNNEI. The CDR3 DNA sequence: TGTGCCAGCCAACCCCGGGACAGGGGCTACGAGCAGTACTTC. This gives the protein CASQPRDRGYEQYF. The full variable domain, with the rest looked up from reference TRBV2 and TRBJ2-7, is EPEVTQTPSHQVTQMGQEVILRCVPISNHLYFYWYRQILGQKVEFLVSFYNNEISEKSEIFDDQFSVERPDGSNFTLKIRSTKLEDSAMYFCASQPRDRGYEQYFGPGTRLTVT.

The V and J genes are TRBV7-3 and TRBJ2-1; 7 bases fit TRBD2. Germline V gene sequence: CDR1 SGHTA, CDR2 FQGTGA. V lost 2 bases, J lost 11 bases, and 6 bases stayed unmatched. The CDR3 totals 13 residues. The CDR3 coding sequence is TGTGCCAGCAGCTTATTAGTAGCGGGTCAGCAGTTCTTC. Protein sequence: CASSLLVAGQQFF.

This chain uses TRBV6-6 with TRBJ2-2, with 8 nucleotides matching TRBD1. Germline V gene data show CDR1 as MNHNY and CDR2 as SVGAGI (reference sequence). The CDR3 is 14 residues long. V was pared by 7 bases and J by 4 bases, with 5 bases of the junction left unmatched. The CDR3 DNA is TGTGCCAGCAACCACAGGGGGAGCACCGGGGAGCTGTTTTTT. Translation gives CASNHRGSTGELFF.

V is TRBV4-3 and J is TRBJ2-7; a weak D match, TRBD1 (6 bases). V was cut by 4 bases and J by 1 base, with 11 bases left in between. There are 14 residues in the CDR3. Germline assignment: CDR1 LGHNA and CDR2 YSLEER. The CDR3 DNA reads TGCGCCAGCAGCCGATTTACAGGGTCCTACGAGCAGTACTTC. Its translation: CASSRFTGSYEQYF.

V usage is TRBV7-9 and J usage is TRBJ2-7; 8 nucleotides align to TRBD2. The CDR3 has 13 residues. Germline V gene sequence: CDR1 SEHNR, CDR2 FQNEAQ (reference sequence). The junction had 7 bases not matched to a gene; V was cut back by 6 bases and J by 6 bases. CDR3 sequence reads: CASRREGMSEQYF. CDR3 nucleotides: TGTGCCAGCAGACGGGAGGGGATGAGCGAGCAGTACTTC.

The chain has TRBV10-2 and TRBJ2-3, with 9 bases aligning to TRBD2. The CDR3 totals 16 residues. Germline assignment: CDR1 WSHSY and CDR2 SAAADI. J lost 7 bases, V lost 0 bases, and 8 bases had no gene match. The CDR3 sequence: CASSESGGGAYHTQYF. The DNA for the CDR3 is TGCGCCAGCAGTGAGTCGGGCGGGGGGGCATACCATACGCAGTATTTT.

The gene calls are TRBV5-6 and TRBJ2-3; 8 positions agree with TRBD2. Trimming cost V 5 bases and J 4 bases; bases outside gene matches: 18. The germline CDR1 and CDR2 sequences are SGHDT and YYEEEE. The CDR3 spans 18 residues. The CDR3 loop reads CASSHTRGSGKRADTQYF. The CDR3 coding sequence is TGTGCCAGCAGTCATACCAGGGGTAGCGGGAAACGGGCAGATACGCAGTATTTT.

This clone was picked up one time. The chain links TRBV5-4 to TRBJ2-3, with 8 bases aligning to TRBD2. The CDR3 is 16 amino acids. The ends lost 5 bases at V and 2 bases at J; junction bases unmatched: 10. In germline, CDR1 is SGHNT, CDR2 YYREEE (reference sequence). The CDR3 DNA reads TGTGCCAGCAGTCTTGGAGCGGGAGTACACACAGATACGCAGTATTTT. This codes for CASSLGAGVHTDTQYF. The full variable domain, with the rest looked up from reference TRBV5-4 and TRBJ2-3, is ETGVTQSPTHLIKTRGQQVTLRCSSQSGHNTVSWYQQALGQGPQFIFQYYREEENGRGNFPPRFSGLQFPNYSSELNVNALELDDSALYLCASSLGAGVHTDTQYFGPGTRLTVL.

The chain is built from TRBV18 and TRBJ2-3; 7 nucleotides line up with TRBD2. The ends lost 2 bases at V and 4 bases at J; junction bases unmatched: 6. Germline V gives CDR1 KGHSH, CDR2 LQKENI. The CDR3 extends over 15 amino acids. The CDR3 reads CASSPNGGSSDTQYF. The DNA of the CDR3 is TGTGCCAGCTCACCAAACGGCGGGAGTTCAGATACGCAGTATTTT.

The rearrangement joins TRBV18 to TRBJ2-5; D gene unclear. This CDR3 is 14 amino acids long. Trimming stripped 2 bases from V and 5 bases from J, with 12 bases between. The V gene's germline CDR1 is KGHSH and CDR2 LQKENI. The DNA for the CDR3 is TGTGCCAGCTCACCAGATTTAGGAGTGGAGACCCAGTACTTC. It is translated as CASSPDLGVETQYF.

CDR3 residues: CASSQDERGAFF. As DNA, the CDR3 is TGTGCCAGCAGCCAGGACGAAAGGGGAGCTTTCTTT. The chain links TRBV4-2 to TRBJ1-1; D may be TRBD1 (5 bases). V dropped 3 bases and J dropped 10 bases, with 12 bases sitting between them. In germline, CDR1 is LGHNA, CDR2 YNFKEQ. The length of the CDR3 is 12 residues.

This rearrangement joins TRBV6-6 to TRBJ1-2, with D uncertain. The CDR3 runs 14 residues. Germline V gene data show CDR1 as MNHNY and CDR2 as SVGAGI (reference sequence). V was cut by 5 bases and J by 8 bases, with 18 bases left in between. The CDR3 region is CASSPYRGEGGYTF. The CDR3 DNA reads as TGTGCCAGCAGTCCCTACCGGGGAGAAGGAGGCTACACCTTC.

The CDR3: CSADGGEAFF. Written as DNA, the CDR3 is TGCAGCGCTGACGGAGGTGAAGCTTTCTTT. The gene calls are TRBV29-1 and TRBJ1-1; no reliable D call. Germline V gives CDR1 SQVTM, CDR2 ANQGSEA. V lost 7 bases to trimming and J lost 7 bases, with 10 bases between them. The CDR3 extends over 10 amino acids.

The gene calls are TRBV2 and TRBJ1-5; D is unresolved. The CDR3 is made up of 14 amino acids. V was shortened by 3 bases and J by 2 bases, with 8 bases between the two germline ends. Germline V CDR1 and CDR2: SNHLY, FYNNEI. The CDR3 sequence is CASSDNTGNQPQHF. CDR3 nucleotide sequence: TGTGCCAGCAGTGACAACACAGGCAATCAGCCCCAGCATTTT.

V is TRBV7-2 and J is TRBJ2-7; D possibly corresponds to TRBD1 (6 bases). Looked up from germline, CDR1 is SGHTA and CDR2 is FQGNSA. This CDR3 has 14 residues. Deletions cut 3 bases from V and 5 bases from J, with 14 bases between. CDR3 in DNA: TGTGCCAGCAGCTTCGGACAGATCAAAGACGAGCAGTACTTC. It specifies CASSFGQIKDEQYF.

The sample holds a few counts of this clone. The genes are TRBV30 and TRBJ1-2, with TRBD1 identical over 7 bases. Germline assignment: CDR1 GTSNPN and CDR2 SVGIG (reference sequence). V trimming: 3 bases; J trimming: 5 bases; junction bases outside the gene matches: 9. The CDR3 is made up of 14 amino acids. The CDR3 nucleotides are TGTGCCTGGAGGCTACAGGGGACCCCTTATGGCTACACCTTC. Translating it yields CAWRLQGTPYGYTF.

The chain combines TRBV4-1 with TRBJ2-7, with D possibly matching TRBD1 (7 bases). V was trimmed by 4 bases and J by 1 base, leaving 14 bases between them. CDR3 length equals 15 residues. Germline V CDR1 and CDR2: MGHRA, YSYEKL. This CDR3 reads CASSPFSGGSYEQYF. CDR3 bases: TGCGCCAGCAGCCCGTTTTCAGGGGGGTCCTACGAGCAGTACTTC.

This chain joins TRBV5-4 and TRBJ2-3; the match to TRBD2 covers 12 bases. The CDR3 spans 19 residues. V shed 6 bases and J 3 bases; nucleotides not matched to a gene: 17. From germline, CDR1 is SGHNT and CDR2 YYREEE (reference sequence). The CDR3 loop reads CASTLYGASGRERTDTQYF. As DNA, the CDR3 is TGTGCCAGCACCTTATATGGGGCTAGCGGGAGGGAGAGGACAGATACGCAGTATTTT.

The CDR3 sequence is CASSLGQGSTEAFF. The CDR3 DNA reads as TGTGCCAGCAGCCTTGGACAGGGGAGCACTGAAGCTTTCTTT. The chain uses TRBV14 and TRBJ1-1; 9 bases map to TRBD1. This CDR3 is built from 14 residues. J lost 4 bases, V lost 4 bases, and 4 bases had no gene match. Germline V gene data show CDR1 as SGHDN and CDR2 as FVKESK.

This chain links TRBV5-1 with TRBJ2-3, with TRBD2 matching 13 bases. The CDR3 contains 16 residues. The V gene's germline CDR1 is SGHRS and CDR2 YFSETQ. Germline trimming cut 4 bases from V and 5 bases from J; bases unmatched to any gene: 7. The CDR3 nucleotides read TGCGCCAGCAGCGTTGGGACTAGCGGGGCCCAAGATACGCAGTATTTT. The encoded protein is CASSVGTSGAQDTQYF.

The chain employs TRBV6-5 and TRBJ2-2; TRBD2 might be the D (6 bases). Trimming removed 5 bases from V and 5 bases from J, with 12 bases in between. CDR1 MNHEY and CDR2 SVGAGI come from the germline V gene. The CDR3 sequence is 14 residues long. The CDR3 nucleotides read TGTGCCAGCAGTCGGGAGACTCAAACCGGGGAGCTGTTTTTT. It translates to CASSRETQTGELFF.